This entry lists 9 T cell receptor beta chains sequenced from one sample in a study of radiotherapy plus CTLA-4 blockade in lung cancer (dated by TCRdb to between 2018 and 2020). Receptors were amplified or captured by the immunoSEQ multiplex PCR assay. TCRdb provides this immuneACCESS table in a form limited to in-frame rearrangements. Some clones are lacking; in checked studies, under half of them reflect an unresolved V gene, and why the rest are absent is not known. Here the sample has about 80,000 clones; roughly four fifths occur a single time. The top ten clonotypes cover approximately 0.8% of the sample. The sequenced sample was peripheral blood, obtained from a patient treated with radiotherapy plus ipilimumab. The receptors derive from a human donor with non-small cell lung cancer who had stable disease on radiotherapy plus ipilimumab.

This chain joins TRBV6-1 and TRBJ2-7, with D perhaps TRBD2 (5 bases). This CDR3 has 12 amino acids. Looked up from germline, CDR1 is MNHNS and CDR2 is SASEGT. The V and J ends lost 4 bases and 4 bases respectively, with 8 bases between them. The CDR3 sequence: CASSAAGYEQYF. The CDR3 nucleotides read TGTGCCAGCAGTGCCGCGGGTTACGAGCAGTACTTC.

The rearrangement links TRBV11-2 to TRBJ2-3, with D possibly called TRBD1 or TRBD2 (6 bases each). This CDR3 is 14 amino acids long. The germline V gene has CDR1 SGHAT and CDR2 FQNNGV. V was pared by 3 bases and J by 3 bases, with 10 bases between. The CDR3 DNA sequence: TGTGCCAGCAGCTTGGGGGGCAGGACAGATACGCAGTATTTT. It yields the protein CASSLGGRTDTQYF.

This clone has just a few counts. J is TRBJ1-4 and V is TRBV19; tentative D call: TRBD1 (5 bases). In germline, CDR1 is LNHDA, CDR2 SQIVND (reference sequence). Between the trimmed V and J ends, which lost 7 bases and 8 bases, there was a span of 17 bases. The length of the CDR3 is 14 residues. CDR3 loop: CASNMGQGGEKLFF. The CDR3 coding sequence is TGTGCCAGTAACATGGGGCAGGGCGGGGAAAAACTGTTTTTT.

This chain joins TRBV4-1 and TRBJ2-3; D uncertain. CDR3 length: 15 residues. Germline V gene sequence: CDR1 MGHRA, CDR2 YSYEKL. V lost 0 bases and J lost 0, with 7 bases in between. CDR3 residues: CASSQEASSTDTQYF. The CDR3 bases are TGCGCCAGCAGCCAAGAGGCCTCTAGCACAGATACGCAGTATTTT.

The V call is TRBV6-5, the J call TRBJ1-5; unclear D gene. The length of the CDR3 is 14 residues. The V gene lost 4 bases and the J gene lost 4 bases, with 11 bases spanning the gap. Germline values: CDR1 MNHEY, CDR2 SVGAGI. The CDR3: CASSFGKINQPQHF. Here the CDR3 DNA reads TGTGCCAGCAGTTTCGGGAAGATTAATCAGCCCCAGCATTTT.

The rearrangement links TRBV27 to TRBJ1-2; the match to TRBD1 covers 8 bases. Per germline, CDR1 MNHEY and CDR2 SMNVEV (reference sequence). The CDR3 consists of 13 residues. The trim removed 5 bases at V and 2 bases at J, leaving 1 base unmatched. CDR3 region: CASSGDRNYGYTF. The CDR3 region has the DNA TGTGCCAGCAGTGGGGACAGGAACTATGGCTACACCTTC.

The table lists this clone with a few counts. The chain has TRBV11-2 and TRBJ2-1, with 10 bases aligning to TRBD1. The CDR3 is 16 residues long. V gave up 0 bases and J gave up 6 bases; unmatched junction bases: 5. Germline V gives CDR1 SGHAT, CDR2 FQNNGV. Here the CDR3 DNA reads TGTGCCAGCAGCTTAGATGGGACAGGGGTGGGCAATGAGCAGTTCTTC. It codes for CASSLDGTGVGNEQFF.

The V call is TRBV6-6, the J call TRBJ1-2; 7 positions match TRBD1. Germline V gene lookup returns CDR1 MNHNY and CDR2 SVGAGI (reference sequence). V dropped 6 bases and J dropped 6; count of bases not matched to a gene: 4. This CDR3 contains 12 residues. CDR3 region: CASSLTGNGYTF. The CDR3 nucleotides are TGTGCCAGCAGCCTGACAGGGAATGGCTACACCTTC.

The chain recombines TRBV5-1 with TRBJ1-2, with D possibly TRBD1 on 6 matching bases. The V gene's germline CDR1 is SGHRS and CDR2 YFSETQ. The CDR3 has 14 amino acids. V lost 3 bases and J 3 bases, leaving 12 bases between the germline ends. CDR3 nucleotide sequence: TGCGCCAGCAGCTCCGGACAGTCCCACTATGGCTACACCTTC. This sequence encodes CASSSGQSHYGYTF.